This T cell receptor (beta chain) was recovered during a study of somatic mutations in cytotoxic T cells in rheumatoid arthritis. V shed 5 bases and J shed 8 bases, with 16 bases lying between them. CDR1 and CDR2 (germline): PRHDT, FYEKMQ (reference sequence). The CDR3 is made up of 14 amino acids. Of note for this clone: Its antigen remains unknown.

Study-wide results and limits: No correction for multiple comparisons was applied to the slight TRBV07 underrepresentation in rheumatoid arthritis patients. Between rheumatoid arthritis patients and age-matched healthy controls, CD8+ T-cell clonality showed no significant difference.

Authors' methods: The authors rarely found patient CD8+ clones larger than 1% matching published virus-specific TCRB sequences. The assay was immunoSEQ multiplex PCR, and TCRdb's table has in-frame clones only and misses some. V and J calls and clone size are those listed in that table; D and trimming were worked out from the DNA. The data contain 25,000 to 30,000 clones, approximately 86% of them singletons. The CD4+ and CD8+ fractions came from positive magnetic bead selection and were purity-checked by flow cytometry. The specimen was CD8+ T cells sorted from blood. The genes are TRBV13 and TRBJ2-1, with D tentatively TRBD1 (6 bases). This clonotype was sampled from an adult with rheumatoid arthritis. CDR3 bases: TGTGCCAGCAGCCCCGAGGCAGGGGCCGATGAGCAGTTCTTC. Translation gives CASSPEAGADEQFF.